These T cell receptor beta chains were read from a single sample in a study of shared T cell receptors in the human thymus. TCRdb keeps only in-frame clones here, not all; method: immunoSEQ multiplex PCR. The sample yields hundreds of thousands of clones, approximately 90% seen once. The same sample was also studied in work on human thymus T cells.

Sequencing was carried out using thymocytes. The receptors originated from a boy under two years old with a congenital heart defect. CDR3s include the opening cysteine and the closing phenylalanine or tryptophan. Fields, in order: D gene, CDR3 length, J gene, V gene, clone size, CDR3 protein, CDR3 DNA. The D gene is left open where the match is weak. A clone size is listed for some rows: how often the clone was seen (once, few, many), or a class if it is expanded.

d_gene: NA
len: 15
j_gene: TRBJ1-2
v_gene: TRBV5-6
abundance: few
CDR3aa: CASSFSNLRFLGYTF
CDR3nt: TGTGCCAGCAGCTTCTCTAACTTGAGGTTCTTAGGCTACACCTTC

d_gene: TRBD2
len: 17
j_gene: TRBJ2-7
v_gene: TRBV27
abundance: NA
CDR3aa: CASSPKGTSGSRIEQYF
CDR3nt: TGTGCCAGCAGTCCGAAGGGGACTAGCGGGAGCAGGATCGAGCAGTACTTC

d_gene: NA
len: 16
j_gene: TRBJ2-1
v_gene: TRBV4-1
abundance: NA
CDR3aa: CASSRPLGSGYNEQFF
CDR3nt: TGCGCCAGCAGCCGGCCCCTGGGCTCAGGATACAATGAGCAGTTCTTC

d_gene: NA
len: 19
j_gene: TRBJ2-7
v_gene: TRBV5-1
abundance: NA
CDR3aa: CASKISFGTRKNVTYEQYF
CDR3nt: TGCGCCAGCAAAATTAGTTTTGGGACACGGAAAAACGTAACCTACGAGCAGTACTTC

d_gene: NA
len: 17
j_gene: TRBJ2-7
v_gene: TRBV5-5
abundance: NA
CDR3aa: CASSLGPYVGVPYEQYF
CDR3nt: TGTGCCAGCAGCTTGGGCCCCTATGTGGGAGTTCCCTACGAGCAGTACTTC

d_gene: TRBD1
len: 14
j_gene: TRBJ1-5
v_gene: TRBV4-3
abundance: few
CDR3aa: CASSQDRGNQPQHF
CDR3nt: TGCGCCAGCAGCCAGGACAGGGGCAATCAGCCCCAGCATTTT

d_gene: NA
len: 16
j_gene: TRBJ1-1
v_gene: TRBV6-5
abundance: NA
CDR3aa: CASSSPGGATNTEAFF
CDR3nt: TGTGCCAGCAGTTCGCCGGGAGGGGCTACGAACACTGAAGCTTTCTTT

d_gene: TRBD1
len: 17
j_gene: TRBJ1-1
v_gene: TRBV14
abundance: NA
CDR3aa: CASSQDGTETMNTEAFF
CDR3nt: TGTGCCAGCAGCCAGGACGGGACAGAAACCATGAACACTGAAGCTTTCTTT

d_gene: NA
len: 14
j_gene: TRBJ2-7
v_gene: TRBV18
abundance: NA
CDR3aa: CASSLRGDNYEQYF
CDR3nt: TGTGCCAGCTCACTACGAGGGGACAACTACGAGCAGTACTTC

d_gene: NA
len: 14
j_gene: TRBJ2-5
v_gene: TRBV2
abundance: few
CDR3aa: CASSDGRAVETQYF
CDR3nt: TGTGCCAGCAGTGACGGCAGGGCCGTGGAGACCCAGTACTTC

d_gene: TRBD1
len: 21
j_gene: TRBJ1-1
v_gene: TRBV10-2
abundance: NA
CDR3aa: CASSEPHRDRGGDKLNTEAFF
CDR3nt: TGCGCCAGCAGTGAGCCACACCGGGACAGGGGTGGGGACAAGTTGAACACTGAAGCTTTCTTT

d_gene: TRBD2
len: 17
j_gene: TRBJ2-1
v_gene: TRBV30
abundance: NA
CDR3aa: CAWSRTSGRRWVNEQFF
CDR3nt: TGTGCCTGGAGTCGGACTAGCGGGAGGCGGTGGGTCAATGAGCAGTTCTTC

d_gene: TRBD2
len: 16
j_gene: TRBJ2-3
v_gene: TRBV7-9
abundance: NA
CDR3aa: CASSSRGREGLNTQYF
CDR3nt: TGTGCCAGCAGCAGCCGGGGCCGGGAGGGATTAAATACGCAGTATTTT

d_gene: NA
len: 13
j_gene: TRBJ1-2
v_gene: TRBV27
abundance: NA
CDR3aa: CASSKTGNYGYTF
CDR3nt: TGTGCCAGCAGCAAGACAGGCAACTATGGCTACACCTTC

d_gene: NA
len: 16
j_gene: TRBJ2-7
v_gene: TRBV9
abundance: NA
CDR3aa: CASSVGGGRAALEQYF
CDR3nt: TGTGCCAGCAGCGTAGGTGGGGGCAGGGCCGCTCTCGAGCAGTACTTC

d_gene: NA
len: 13
j_gene: TRBJ1-2
v_gene: TRBV19
abundance: NA
CDR3aa: CASSPKGHPGYTF
CDR3nt: TGTGCCAGTAGCCCAAAGGGACATCCCGGCTACACCTTC